The 16 T cell receptor beta chains given below trace back to one sample, sequenced in a study of T cells in Graves' hyperthyroidism and ophthalmopathy. Amplification targeted TCR beta CDR3 regions from RNA transcripts. Researchers ran a first-round RT-PCR on the TCR CDR3 using the HTBI primer set. TCRdb analysed the multiplex PCR reads with MiXCR anew, one entry per CDR3 protein. The sample records 220,000 or so distinct CDR3 sequences, about 16% being singletons. Sequences were obtained from blood. Source of these receptors: a woman aged 18-29 years with Graves' ophthalmopathy.

This clonotype was picked up many times. This sequence joins TRBV7-8 and TRBJ2-3; D unresolved. The CDR3 length is 13 residues. Germline CDR1 reads SGHVS; CDR2 reads FQNEAQ. Deletions cut 4 bases from V and 8 bases from J, with 13 bases between. CDR3 bases: TGTGCCAGCAGCTCTTATTCCCCAGCTACGCAGTATTTT. This gives the protein CASSSYSPATQYF. Full variable domain (missing parts from reference TRBV7-8 and TRBJ2-3): GAGVSQSPRYKVAKRGQDVALRCDPISGHVSLFWYQQALGQGPEFLTYFQNEAQLDKSGLPSDRFFAERPEGSVSTLKIQRTQQEDSAVYLCASSSYSPATQYFGPGTRLTVL.

This clonotype was recorded at least ten times. The V gene is TRBV6-2 or TRBV6-3, the J gene TRBJ2-7, with TRBD2 matching over 12 bases. CDR1 and CDR2 from the germline V gene are MNHEY and SVGEGT. The CDR3 length is 18 residues. V was pared by 6 bases and J by 2 bases, with 14 bases of the junction left unmatched. This CDR3 is CASRGYRGLAGHTYEQYF. The DNA for the CDR3 is TGTGCCAGCAGGGGTTACCGGGGACTAGCGGGCCATACCTACGAGCAGTACTTC.

The rearrangement uses TRBV28 and TRBJ1-5; 8 bases agree with TRBD1. From germline, CDR1 is MDHEN and CDR2 SYDVKM. The CDR3 spans 15 residues. V shed 3 bases and J 4 bases; nucleotides not matched to a gene: 5. The CDR3 DNA reads as TGTGCCAGCAGTTTTGCCTACAGGGGGAATCAGCCCCAGCATTTT. This codes for CASSFAYRGNQPQHF.

This clonotype appeared many times. The chain carries TRBV12-3 or TRBV12-4 and TRBJ2-2; perhaps D is TRBD1 or TRBD2 (5 bases each). The CDR3 has 16 residues. V shed 6 bases and J shed 1 base, with 15 bases lying between them. The CDR3 sequence: CASRLGRIMNTGELFF. CDR3 coding DNA: TGTGCCAGCAGACTGGGACGGATTATGAACACCGGGGAGCTGTTTTTT.

The V call is TRBV3-1, the J call TRBJ2-7; D is perhaps TRBD2 (6 bases). This CDR3 has 15 amino acids. The V gene lost 0 bases and the J gene lost 2 bases, with 11 bases spanning the gap. Germline V gives CDR1 LGHDT, CDR2 YNNKEL (reference sequence). The CDR3 here is CASSQEAGRAYEQYF. The CDR3 DNA sequence: TGTGCCAGCAGCCAAGAAGCGGGCAGGGCCTACGAGCAGTACTTC.

A word on this clonotype: Given a much more abundant clone one base away, this may be a read error. The rearrangement joins TRBV5-1 to TRBJ1-5; 8 nucleotides agree with TRBD1. CDR1 and CDR2 from the germline V gene are SGHRS and YFSETQ. The CDR3 has 16 residues. The CDR3 bases are TGTGCCAGCAGCCCAGGGGGCGCTTGGGGCAGTCAGCCCCAGCATTTT. Amino acids: CASSPGGAWGSQPQHF.

This clonotype was observed many times. The chain links TRBV2 to TRBJ1-4, with D possibly matching TRBD1 (6 bases). Germline-derived CDR1 and CDR2 are SNHLY and FYNNEI. This CDR3 spans 13 amino acids. Trimming pared 7 bases from V and 2 bases from J, leaving 8 bases between. The CDR3, as DNA: TGTGCCAGCACAGGGGTGACTAATGAAAAACTGTTTTTT. It specifies CASTGVTNEKLFF.

Ten or more counts support this clonotype. The chain combines TRBV19 with TRBJ1-1; D perhaps matches TRBD1 (5 bases). The germline V gene encodes CDR1 LNHDA and CDR2 SQIVND (reference sequence). This CDR3 is built from 13 residues. Trimming left V 5 bases short and J 0 bases short, with 7 bases between. The CDR3, as DNA: TGTGCCAGTAGTGACAGAGTGAACACTGAAGCTTTCTTT. Translation: CASSDRVNTEAFF.

This clonotype has at least ten counts. The CDR3 nucleotides are TGTGCCAGCAGCTTAACGGGGACAGGGGGTGACATTCAGTACTTC. Translation gives CASSLTGTGGDIQYF. The chain recombines TRBV7-3 with TRBJ2-4; 11 bases fit TRBD1. The junction had 3 bases not matched to a gene; V was cut back by 0 bases and J by 8 bases. The germline gives CDR1 SGHTA, CDR2 FQGTGA. The CDR3 contains 15 residues.

This clonotype was detected ten times or more. The V gene is TRBV6-1, the J gene TRBJ2-5; 12 bases align to TRBD2. Per germline, CDR1 MNHNS and CDR2 SASEGT. The CDR3 has 15 residues. Trimming cost V 2 bases and J 4 bases; bases outside gene matches: 2. CDR3 region: CASSELAGGPETQYF. CDR3 bases: TGTGCCAGCAGTGAACTAGCGGGGGGGCCAGAGACCCAGTACTTC.

This clonotype was counted at least ten times. This chain uses TRBV7-9 with TRBJ1-1; a weak D match, TRBD1 (5 bases). Trimming stripped 7 bases from V and 4 bases from J, with 10 bases between. Germline CDR1 reads SEHNR; CDR2 reads FQNEAQ (reference sequence). CDR3 size: 12 residues. The CDR3 spells CASIPGGTEAFF. The CDR3 coding sequence is TGTGCCAGCATACCGGGGGGCACTGAAGCTTTCTTT.

This clonotype has at least ten counts. This chain joins TRBV20-1 and TRBJ1-3; D perhaps matches TRBD1 (5 bases). Deletions cut 0 bases from V and 2 bases from J, with 11 bases between. Germline CDR1 DFQATT, CDR2 SNEGSKA (reference sequence). The length of the CDR3 is 15 residues. Here the CDR3 DNA reads TGCAGTGCTAGAGAGGGGACTGTTACTGGAAACACCATATATTTT. It is translated as CSAREGTVTGNTIYF.

V gene TRBV20-1 combines with J gene TRBJ1-1, with D tentatively TRBD1 (6 bases). CDR1 and CDR2 (germline): DFQATT, SNEGSKA (reference sequence). This CDR3 region has 18 residues. V was cut by 1 base and J by 1 base, with 22 bases left in between. CDR3 sequence: CSARGGRGALKQNTEAFF. CDR3 DNA: TGCAGTGCTAGAGGGGGGCGGGGGGCTCTTAAGCAGAACACTGAAGCTTTCTTT.

This clonotype was detected once. CDR3: CASSFSGGAGYTF. The CDR3 bases are TGTGCCAGCAGTTTCTCGGGGGGAGCTGGCTACACCTTC. V gene TRBV28 combines with J gene TRBJ1-2; tentatively, D is TRBD1 (5 bases). This CDR3 comprises 13 residues. The V end lost 3 bases, the J end lost 7 bases, and 12 bases lay between the germline ends. Germline CDR1 is MDHEN and CDR2 is SYDVKM.

The table lists this clonotype with many counts. The rearrangement links TRBV3-1 to TRBJ1-2, with D perhaps TRBD1 (6 bases). In germline, CDR1 is LGHDT, CDR2 YNNKEL (reference sequence). The CDR3 has 13 amino acids. The ends were cut back, 5 bases at V and 2 bases at J, with 9 bases in the middle. The CDR3 protein is CASSNTGNYGYTF. The CDR3 nucleotides read TGTGCCAGCAGCAATACAGGGAACTATGGCTACACCTTC. The complete variable domain, with remaining parts taken from reference TRBV3-1 and TRBJ1-2, reads DTAVSQTPKYLVTQMGNDKSIKCEQNLGHDTMYWYKQDSKKFLKIMFSYNNKELIINETVPNRFSPKSPDKAHLNLHINSLELGDSAVYFCASSNTGNYGYTFGSGTRLTVV.

J is TRBJ2-1 and V is TRBV7-3; 12 bases are a match to TRBD2. Germline V gene lookup returns CDR1 SGHTA and CDR2 FQGTGA. J lost 8 bases, V lost 2 bases, and 4 bases had no gene match. The CDR3 extends over 15 amino acids. CDR3 nucleotides: TGTGCCAGCAGCTTAGACCCTAGCGGGAGGGATGAGCAGTTCTTC. Residues: CASSLDPSGRDEQFF.